This passage covers 24 T cell receptor beta chains from one sample sequenced in a study of cytomegalovirus exposure and HLA in healthy donors. PCR primers comprised 60 Vbeta and 13 Jbeta primers. Profiling relied on immunoSEQ multiplex PCR, and the TCRdb table lists in-frame clones only, not all of them. The data hold over 150,000 clones, with about 80% observed a single time. The sample was PBMCs. Receptor source: a man aged 18 to 30 in good health and CMV-seropositive.

The V gene is TRBV5-4, the J gene TRBJ2-1; 11 nucleotides line up with TRBD2. The germline V gene encodes CDR1 SGHNT and CDR2 YYREEE (reference sequence). The CDR3 runs to 16 residues. With 3 bases clipped from V and 3 bases from J, the junction kept 5 bases outside the gene matches. The CDR3 DNA follows: TGTGCCAGCAGCTGGGCCGGGACTAGCGGCTACAATGAGCAGTTCTTC. It codes for CASSWAGTSGYNEQFF. Based on the CDR3 plus reference TRBV5-4 and TRBJ2-1, the full variable domain is ETGVTQSPTHLIKTRGQQVTLRCSSQSGHNTVSWYQQALGQGPQFIFQYYREEENGRGNFPPRFSGLQFPNYSSELNVNALELDDSALYLCASSWAGTSGYNEQFFGPGTRLTVL.

Only one count was recorded for this clone. This sequence joins TRBV5-1 and TRBJ1-2; a weak D match, TRBD1 (6 bases). V was clipped by 4 bases and J by 4 bases, with 17 bases between them. Germline values: CDR1 SGHRS, CDR2 YFSETQ. This CDR3 has 15 amino acids. The chain's CDR3 is CASSPSGQPSYGYTF. The CDR3 DNA reads as TGCGCCAGCAGCCCGTCAGGACAGCCTAGCTATGGCTACACCTTC.

This clone was counted a few times. This chain uses TRBV11-2 with TRBJ2-5, with D possibly being TRBD1 (6 bases). The V gene's germline CDR1 is SGHAT and CDR2 FQNNGV. The CDR3 extends over 13 amino acids. V was shortened by 6 bases and J by 5 bases, with 13 bases between the two germline ends. CDR3 residues: CASRNTGLETQYF. The CDR3 DNA reads as TGTGCCAGCAGAAATACAGGGCTGGAGACCCAGTACTTC. The full variable domain, with the rest looked up from reference TRBV11-2 and TRBJ2-5, is EAGVAQSPRYKIIEKRQSVAFWCNPISGHATLYWYQQILGQGPKLLIQFQNNGVVDDSQLPKDRFSAERLKGVDSTLKIQPAKLEDSAVYLCASRNTGLETQYFGPGTRLLVL.

The chain is built from TRBV7-9 and TRBJ2-7; 9 positions match TRBD1. The CDR3 is 14 residues long. The V segment lost 4 bases and the J segment 2 bases; nucleotides outside the gene matches: 3. Germline CDR1 reads SEHNR; CDR2 reads FQNEAQ (reference sequence). CDR3 bases: TGTGCCAGCAGCTCGGGACAGGGTCCCTACGAGCAGTACTTC. Protein: CASSSGQGPYEQYF.

About this clone: At one end the junction does not follow the germline gene, possibly because of a read error. In DNA form, the CDR3 reads TGCACCAGCAGCCTGCCCGGACAGGCCTACGAGCAGTACTTC. Encoded protein: CTSSLPGQAYEQYF. The J gene is TRBJ2-7, the V gene TRBV5-1, with 7 bases identical to TRBD1. Germline V lookup: CDR1 SGHRS, CDR2 YFSETQ. CDR3 length: 14 amino acids.

This rearrangement joins TRBV9 to TRBJ2-1, with 8 positions matching TRBD2. The V gene's germline CDR1 is SGDLS and CDR2 YYNGEE. CDR3 length equals 15 residues. V dropped 0 bases and J dropped 2; count of bases not matched to a gene: 1. The CDR3 reads CASSVAGGPYNEQFF. The CDR3 region has the DNA TGTGCCAGCAGCGTAGCGGGAGGGCCCTACAATGAGCAGTTCTTC. Complete variable domain (other parts from reference TRBV9 and TRBJ2-1): DSGVTQTPKHLITATGQRVTLRCSPRSGDLSVYWYQQSLDQGLQFLIQYYNGEERAKGNILERFSAQQFPDLHSELNLSSLELGDSALYFCASSVAGGPYNEQFFGPGTRLTVL.

V usage is TRBV14 and J usage is TRBJ2-3; D is uncertain. V shed 3 bases and J shed 0 bases, with 13 bases lying between them. Germline CDR1 and CDR2: SGHDN and FVKESK. The CDR3 sequence is 16 residues long. CDR3 in amino acids: CASSQKEMTSTDTQYF. DNA for the CDR3: TGTGCCAGCAGCCAGAAGGAAATGACTAGCACAGATACGCAGTATTTT.

This rearrangement joins TRBV7-9 to TRBJ2-7; 7 bases fit TRBD2. There are 15 residues in the CDR3. The germline V gene encodes CDR1 SEHNR and CDR2 FQNEAQ (reference sequence). The V gene end was trimmed by 4 bases and the J gene end by 4 bases; junction bases not matched to a gene: 10. CDR3 nucleotides: TGTGCCAGCAGCTCCCCTAGCCAGCGGGAATACGAGCAGTACTTC. This encodes CASSSPSQREYEQYF.

The chain couples TRBV29-1 to TRBJ2-7; D ambiguous. In germline, CDR1 is SQVTM, CDR2 ANQGSEA. The CDR3 contains 11 residues. Trimming left V 6 bases short and J 3 bases short, with 9 bases between. The CDR3 sequence is CSVSVHYEQYF. CDR3 nucleotides: TGCAGCGTAAGCGTACACTACGAGCAGTACTTC.

The chain couples TRBV7-9 to TRBJ1-1; TRBD1 agrees at 7 bases. The CDR3 loop spans 13 amino acids. The V gene's germline CDR1 is SEHNR and CDR2 FQNEAQ (reference sequence). The V and J ends lost 4 bases and 7 bases, in that order; junction bases with no gene match: 6. The CDR3 loop reads CASSYDRVGEAFF. For the CDR3, the DNA is TGTGCCAGCAGCTACGACAGGGTGGGTGAAGCTTTCTTT.

The chain links TRBV29-1 to TRBJ1-1, with D maybe TRBD1 (6 bases). The CDR3 is made up of 14 amino acids. Germline lookup yields CDR1 SQVTM and CDR2 ANQGSEA. Trimming pared 8 bases from V and 2 bases from J, leaving 18 bases between. CDR3 sequence reads: CSPQGIGANTEAFF. The DNA of the CDR3 is TGCAGCCCTCAGGGGATAGGAGCTAACACTGAAGCTTTCTTT.

This clone showed up just a few times. The CDR3 loop reads CASSLAGGPVDNEQFF. CDR3 in DNA: TGTGCCAGCAGCTTAGCGGGGGGGCCTGTTGACAATGAGCAGTTCTTC. The rearrangement links TRBV7-9 to TRBJ2-1, with a possible D match to TRBD2 (7 bases). The length of the CDR3 is 16 residues. Trimming removed 0 bases from V and 5 bases from J, with 14 bases in between. Germline CDR1 SEHNR, CDR2 FQNEAQ (reference sequence).

This chain connects TRBV9 to TRBJ1-4; weak D call: TRBD1 (6 bases). Germline V gene lookup returns CDR1 SGDLS and CDR2 YYNGEE. The CDR3 consists of 14 residues. Trimming took off 4 bases at V and 8 bases at J, with 15 bases between the two ends. CDR3 protein: CASSTRGGEEKLFF. The CDR3 DNA reads as TGTGCCAGCAGCACCCGCGGGGGCGAAGAAAAACTGTTTTTT. Looking up the rest from reference TRBV9 and TRBJ1-4 gives the full variable domain: DSGVTQTPKHLITATGQRVTLRCSPRSGDLSVYWYQQSLDQGLQFLIQYYNGEERAKGNILERFSAQQFPDLHSELNLSSLELGDSALYFCASSTRGGEEKLFFGSGTQLSVL.

The chain uses TRBV4-3 and TRBJ2-5; maybe TRBD1 (6 bases). Trimming stripped 4 bases from V and 3 bases from J, with 15 bases between. The germline CDR1 and CDR2 sequences are LGHNA and YSLEER. CDR3 length: 15 residues. The CDR3 coding sequence is TGCGCCAGCAGCCTTCGCCGGTCAGGGGAAGAGACCCAGTACTTC. Translating it yields CASSLRRSGEETQYF.

This clone came up once. In DNA, the CDR3 is TGTGCCAGCAGCTTCACTGCCTACGAGCAGTACTTC. Translation gives CASSFTAYEQYF. The chain carries TRBV7-2 and TRBJ2-7; D uncertain. CDR1 and CDR2 (germline): SGHTA, FQGNSA. V lost 3 bases and J 2 bases, leaving 5 bases between the germline ends. The CDR3 contains 12 residues.

A single count supports this clone. One end of the junction is discordant with germline, which a read error may explain. The CDR3 coding sequence is TGTGCCGGCAGTGTTAACAGGGGCGCTGCTTTCTTT. Translation: CAGSVNRGAAFF. This chain uses TRBV6-1 with TRBJ1-1; 7 positions match TRBD1. The CDR3 extends over 12 amino acids. CDR1 and CDR2 (germline): MNHNS, SASEGT.

The chain has TRBV5-4 and TRBJ2-3; the D is unclear. The CDR3 runs 12 residues. Trimming took 4 bases from V and 2 from J, leaving 5 bases between them. Germline CDR1 SGHNT, CDR2 YYREEE (reference sequence). This chain's CDR3 is CASSPHTDTQYF. The CDR3 nucleotides read TGTGCCAGCAGCCCCCACACAGATACGCAGTATTTT.

As concerns this clone: A junction boundary mismatches the germline segment, possibly from a read error. The chain joins TRBV7-9 to TRBJ1-2; D not certain. This CDR3 comprises 14 residues. Germline V gene lookup returns CDR1 SEHNR and CDR2 FQNEAQ (reference sequence). The CDR3 region has the DNA TGTTCCAGCAGCTTTAATCCTGTCCTTTATGGCTACACCTTC. Translating gives CSSSFNPVLYGYTF.

This clone has just a few counts. This sequence joins TRBV6-1 and TRBJ1-5; D remains ambiguous. The germline CDR1 and CDR2 sequences are MNHNS and SASEGT. Trimming stripped 4 bases from V and 2 bases from J, with 12 bases between. CDR3 size: 15 residues. CDR3 nucleotides: TGTGCCAGCAGTGTGGTCGACCGGGGCAATCAGCCCCAGCATTTT. Translating it yields CASSVVDRGNQPQHF.

The V gene is TRBV25-1, the J gene TRBJ1-2; TRBD1 is a possible D gene (6 bases). The V end lost 1 base, the J end lost 4 bases, and 16 bases lay between the germline ends. The length of the CDR3 is 16 residues. The V gene's germline CDR1 is MGHDK and CDR2 SYGVNS. The CDR3 region is CASSELVWGRGYGYTF. CDR3 in DNA: TGTGCCAGCAGTGAATTAGTCTGGGGGCGAGGCTATGGCTACACCTTC.

This clone has more than one count but fewer than ten. This chain links TRBV6-5 with TRBJ2-7; maybe TRBD2 (6 bases). The CDR3 extends over 14 amino acids. Trimming left V 0 bases short and J 7 bases short, with 13 bases between. Germline V gene data show CDR1 as MNHEY and CDR2 as SVGAGI. The CDR3: CASSYSGVEGEQYF. DNA for the CDR3: TGTGCCAGCAGTTACTCAGGGGTGGAGGGAGAGCAGTACTTC.

The rearrangement uses TRBV2 and TRBJ2-2; 10 positions agree with TRBD2. V shed 5 bases, J shed 5 bases, and the junction held 5 bases outside the gene matches. Germline lookup yields CDR1 SNHLY and CDR2 FYNNEI. The CDR3 is 15 residues long. The CDR3 nucleotides read TGTGCCAGCAGTCGGACTAGCGGAGGGACCGGGGAGCTGTTTTTT. Translated: CASSRTSGGTGELFF. Looking up the rest from reference TRBV2 and TRBJ2-2 gives the full variable domain: EPEVTQTPSHQVTQMGQEVILRCVPISNHLYFYWYRQILGQKVEFLVSFYNNEISEKSEIFDDQFSVERPDGSNFTLKIRSTKLEDSAMYFCASSRTSGGTGELFFGEGSRLTVL.

The J gene is TRBJ2-7, the V gene TRBV7-9; no clear D gene. This CDR3 spans 12 amino acids. CDR1 is SEHNR, CDR2 FQNEAQ, per germline (reference sequence). V lost 10 bases to trimming and J lost 0 bases, with 10 bases between them. CDR3 residues: CAIDTFSYEQYF. In nucleotides, the CDR3 is TGTGCCATCGACACCTTCTCCTACGAGCAGTACTTC.

In its sample, this clone was seen a few times. The chain carries TRBV5-4 and TRBJ2-2; 8 bases align to TRBD2. Germline V gene lookup returns CDR1 SGHNT and CDR2 YYREEE (reference sequence). There are 16 residues in the CDR3. V trimming: 0 bases; J trimming: 7 bases; junction bases outside the gene matches: 8. The CDR3 loop is CASSLDPAGVVGELFF. The CDR3 DNA is TGTGCCAGCAGCTTGGACCCAGCGGGAGTTGTCGGGGAGCTGTTTTTT.